This entry is about one TCR beta chain. The data derive from a study of T-cell reconstitution after alpha-beta-depleted transplantation in children. Molecular barcoding with unique molecular identifiers was used for the TCRbeta library. TCRdb re-analysed the PCR reads in MiXCR, keeping a single row per CDR3 protein. The sample comprises approximately 390,000 distinct CDR3 sequences, 9.5% to 13% of which are singletons, and 4.5% to 6.5% rests with the top ten. CDR3 size: 15 residues. V gave up 5 bases and J gave up 6 bases, with 18 bases separating them. Germline assignment: CDR1 SGHTA and CDR2 FQGTGA.

The origin of this receptor is a human donor who donated a stem cell graft to a child with acute myeloid leukemia. The source was PBMCs from the stem cell graft donor, collected from the stem cell graft. The chain links TRBV7-3 to TRBJ2-3, with D possibly called TRBD1 or TRBD2 (5 bases each). CDR3 DNA: TGTGCCAGCAGCCAGCAGGGCGCTACGGGGGATACGCAGTATTTT. Its protein is CASSQQGATGDTQYF.